This entry describes one T cell receptor (beta chain). What it binds is unknown. The data stem from a study of cytomegalovirus exposure and HLA in healthy donors. Overall study findings and caveats: Later analysis reportedly placed an Asian-associated ancestry cluster below the roughly 690-donor mean in N-insertions.

It was with 60 Vbeta and 13 Jbeta primers that the PCR ran. The table came from immunoSEQ multiplex PCR; TCRdb's copy has only in-frame clones and leaves some out. The sample lists 65,000 to 80,000 clones, approximately 79% seen once, with around a fifth in the top ten. This CDR3 spans 15 amino acids. CDR1 is SEHNR, CDR2 FQNEAQ, per germline (reference sequence). J was trimmed by 5 bases and V by 0 bases; bases with no gene match: 4. This clonotype originated in a woman in her thirties or forties in good health and CMV-seropositive. The rearrangement joins TRBV7-9 to TRBJ1-1, with 9 bases fitting TRBD1. The sequenced material came from PBMCs. CDR3 in amino acids: CASSLAQGARTEAFF. DNA of the CDR3: TGTGCCAGCAGCTTAGCACAGGGGGCGAGGACTGAAGCTTTCTTT. The complete variable domain, with remaining parts taken from reference TRBV7-9 and TRBJ1-1, reads DTGVSQNPRHKITKRGQNVTFRCDPISEHNRLYWYRQTLGQGPEFLTYFQNEAQLEKSRLLSDRFSAERPKGSFSTLEIQRTEQGDSAMYLCASSLAQGARTEAFFGQGTRLTVV.